The present T cell receptor (beta chain) was sequenced within a study of PD-L1 blockade in urothelial cancer. About the study: Most patients, about 90% of the roughly 29, were males with bladder-origin cancer. T cells were recovered from blood samples at a median of 141,255.

Spike-ins of synthetic TCR analog templates went into each PCR. Clones were sequenced by immunoSEQ multiplex PCR, and TCRdb holds only the in-frame ones, with some missing. The repertoire holds approximately 83,000 clones, with 75% to 90% as singletons. The germline V gene encodes CDR1 SGHRS and CDR2 YFSETQ. Trimming took off 4 bases at V and 1 base at J, with 11 bases between the two ends. The CDR3 runs to 14 residues. Noted time point: peripheral blood 6 weeks after treatment start. This clonotype was sampled from a man between 65 and 85 years old with urothelial cancer. This chain connects TRBV5-1 to TRBJ1-1, with D possibly matching TRBD1 (5 bases). This sample comprised PBMCs, obtained around atezolizumab (anti-PD-L1) treatment. The DNA for the CDR3 is TGCGCCAGCAGCGAGGACACGACGAACACTGAAGCTTTCTTT. Protein product: CASSEDTTNTEAFF. Complete variable domain (other parts from reference TRBV5-1 and TRBJ1-1): KAGVTQTPRYLIKTRGQQVTLSCSPISGHRSVSWYQQTPGQGLQFLFEYFSETQRNKGNFPGRFSGRQFSNSRSEMNVSTLELGDSALYLCASSEDTTNTEAFFGQGTRLTVV.